Listed below are T cell receptor beta chains from one sample, sequenced in a study of CD8 T cells in Susac syndrome. One entry per CDR3 protein results from TCRdb running MiXCR on the immunoSEQ multiplex PCR reads. The sample lists roughly 220,000 distinct CDR3 sequences; 94% were seen once. The sequenced sample was CD4+ T cells from PBMCs. All receptors derive from a human donor with Susac syndrome. Both conserved end residues are part of each CDR3. Each record gives: clone size, V gene, J gene, D gene, CDR3 DNA, CDR3 protein. The D gene is left open where the match is weak. Clone size appears in some rows only: once, few, many, or a class for an expanded clone.

abundance: -; v_gene: TRBV27; j_gene: TRBJ2-3; d_gene: -; CDR3nt: TGTGCCAGCAGTCCCGACAGAATCACAGATACGCAGTATTTT; CDR3aa: CASSPDRITDTQYF
abundance: -; v_gene: TRBV7-2; j_gene: TRBJ2-7; d_gene: -; CDR3nt: TGTGCCAGCAGCTTAGCTCAGGGCAGCAACGAGCAGTACTTC; CDR3aa: CASSLAQGSNEQYF
abundance: few; v_gene: TRBV18; j_gene: TRBJ1-4; d_gene: -; CDR3nt: TGTGCCAGCTCACCAGGGAGTGAAAAACTGTTTTTT; CDR3aa: CASSPGSEKLFF
abundance: -; v_gene: TRBV6-1; j_gene: TRBJ1-5; d_gene: TRBD1; CDR3nt: TGTGCCAGCAGTGACCGGGACAGGGGCAATCAGCCCCAGCATTTT; CDR3aa: CASSDRDRGNQPQHF
abundance: -; v_gene: TRBV30; j_gene: TRBJ1-2; d_gene: -; CDR3nt: TGTGCCTGGAGTGCAGACGGCTTCTATGGCTACACCTTC; CDR3aa: CAWSADGFYGYTF
abundance: -; v_gene: TRBV4-2; j_gene: TRBJ1-6; d_gene: -; CDR3nt: TGTGCCAGCAGCCCCGGGACCCCACCCCTCCACTTT; CDR3aa: CASSPGTPPLHF
abundance: -; v_gene: TRBV11-1; j_gene: TRBJ1-5; d_gene: -; CDR3nt: TGTGCCAGCAGCTTAGCTGGCCCCAATCAGCCCCAGCATTTT; CDR3aa: CASSLAGPNQPQHF
abundance: -; v_gene: TRBV20-1; j_gene: TRBJ1-6; d_gene: -; CDR3nt: TGCAGTGCTCAACAGAATTTGGGTTTGCCTCCCTTT; CDR3aa: CSAQQNLGLPPF
abundance: -; v_gene: TRBV4-3; j_gene: TRBJ1-2; d_gene: -; CDR3nt: TGCGCCAGCAGCCAAGAATTAGTCTCACAATATGGCTACACCTTC; CDR3aa: CASSQELVSQYGYTF
abundance: -; v_gene: TRBV20-1; j_gene: TRBJ1-1; d_gene: -; CDR3nt: TGCAGTGCTAGTCGCGGGGAGTCAAACACTGAAGCTTTCTTT; CDR3aa: CSASRGESNTEAFF
abundance: -; v_gene: TRBV10-3; j_gene: TRBJ2-3; d_gene: TRBD1; CDR3nt: TGTGCCATCAGTCCGAGTCAGGGACAGGGAGGCACAGATACGCAGTATTTT; CDR3aa: CAISPSQGQGGTDTQYF
abundance: -; v_gene: TRBV7-9; j_gene: TRBJ1-1; d_gene: TRBD1; CDR3nt: TGTGCCAGCATTGGACAGGGGGCGCGGAACACTGAAGCTTTCTTT; CDR3aa: CASIGQGARNTEAFF
abundance: -; v_gene: TRBV4-1; j_gene: TRBJ1-2; d_gene: -; CDR3nt: TGCGCCAGCAGCCAAGATAAGGGGGTAGGCTATGGCTACACCTTC; CDR3aa: CASSQDKGVGYGYTF
abundance: once; v_gene: TRBV5-1; j_gene: TRBJ2-5; d_gene: -; CDR3nt: TGCGCCAGCGGGGTGGGCCTCGTCGGGGAGACCCAGTACTTC; CDR3aa: CASGVGLVGETQYF
abundance: -; v_gene: TRBV10-3; j_gene: TRBJ2-3; d_gene: TRBD2; CDR3nt: TGTGTCACATCGGGAATAGCGGGGGGCCCTAGGGGTCCGTATTTT; CDR3aa: CVTSGIAGGPRGPYF
abundance: -; v_gene: TRBV4-3; j_gene: TRBJ1-2; d_gene: TRBD1; CDR3nt: TGCGCCAGCAGCCACCCCAGGACAGGGGTCCTCGGCCCCACTGGCTACACCTTC; CDR3aa: CASSHPRTGVLGPTGYTF
abundance: -; v_gene: TRBV19; j_gene: TRBJ1-2; d_gene: TRBD1; CDR3nt: TGTGCCAGTAGCCTCCGACAGGGCGCAAACTATGGCTACACCTTC; CDR3aa: CASSLRQGANYGYTF
abundance: -; v_gene: TRBV29-1; j_gene: TRBJ1-5; d_gene: -; CDR3nt: TGCAGCGTTCAGTCAGGGAGCAATCAGCCCCAGCATTTT; CDR3aa: CSVQSGSNQPQHF
abundance: -; v_gene: TRBV12-3/TRBV12-4; j_gene: TRBJ1-4; d_gene: -; CDR3nt: TGTGCCAGCAGTCCCGGCAGGGCGAGTGAAAAACTGTTTTTT; CDR3aa: CASSPGRASEKLFF
abundance: once; v_gene: TRBV5-1; j_gene: TRBJ2-5; d_gene: TRBD2; CDR3nt: TGCGCCAGCAGTCCGGCGGGGGAGTGGGAGACCCAGTACTTC; CDR3aa: CASSPAGEWETQYF
abundance: -; v_gene: TRBV20-1; j_gene: TRBJ1-4; d_gene: -; CDR3nt: TGCAGTGTTGCGCCGGGTAACGAGAATGAAAAACTGTTTTTT; CDR3aa: CSVAPGNENEKLFF
abundance: -; v_gene: TRBV4-1; j_gene: TRBJ1-1; d_gene: -; CDR3nt: TGCGCCAGCAGCCAGGCCGACAGGCTAGTGGGGAAAGCTTTCTTT; CDR3aa: CASSQADRLVGKAFF
abundance: -; v_gene: TRBV7-7; j_gene: TRBJ2-1; d_gene: -; CDR3nt: TGTGCTAGCAGCCCGTCAAGGGTATACAATGAGCAGTTCTTC; CDR3aa: CASSPSRVYNEQFF
abundance: -; v_gene: TRBV5-1; j_gene: TRBJ1-2; d_gene: -; CDR3nt: TGCGCCAGCAGCCCCGGGGCCTTGGGCTACACCTTC; CDR3aa: CASSPGALGYTF
abundance: -; v_gene: TRBV5-1; j_gene: TRBJ2-2; d_gene: -; CDR3nt: TGCGCCAGCAGCTTGCGACCGGAGAACACCGGGGAGCTGTTTTTT; CDR3aa: CASSLRPENTGELFF
abundance: -; v_gene: TRBV28; j_gene: TRBJ1-2; d_gene: -; CDR3nt: TGTGCCAGCAGTTCCTATGGCTACACCTTC; CDR3aa: CASSSYGYTF
abundance: -; v_gene: TRBV20-1; j_gene: TRBJ1-2; d_gene: -; CDR3nt: TGCAGTGCCCGGGGGAGGGGTCTTAGCTATGGCTACACCTTC; CDR3aa: CSARGRGLSYGYTF
abundance: -; v_gene: TRBV9; j_gene: TRBJ1-1; d_gene: -; CDR3nt: TGTGCCAGCAGCGTGAGGGCAGGACCTTTGAACACTGAAGCTTTCTTT; CDR3aa: CASSVRAGPLNTEAFF
abundance: -; v_gene: TRBV6-2/TRBV6-3; j_gene: TRBJ1-6; d_gene: -; CDR3nt: TGTGCCAGCAGTTACGCCCCAATCTCGACAGGACCTAACTCACCCCTCCACTTT; CDR3aa: CASSYAPISTGPNSPLHF
abundance: -; v_gene: TRBV20-1; j_gene: TRBJ1-2; d_gene: -; CDR3nt: TGCAGAGTTTGTGGCTACACCTTC; CDR3aa: CRVCGYTF
abundance: -; v_gene: TRBV9; j_gene: TRBJ2-1; d_gene: -; CDR3nt: TGTGCCAGCTCCCTAGCCCTGATTAATGAGCAGTTCTTC; CDR3aa: CASSLALINEQFF
abundance: -; v_gene: TRBV7-2; j_gene: TRBJ2-2; d_gene: -; CDR3nt: TGTGCCAGCAGCGTCCGTGAGGGCAACACCGGGGAGCTGTTTTTT; CDR3aa: CASSVREGNTGELFF
abundance: -; v_gene: TRBV7-7; j_gene: TRBJ2-7; d_gene: TRBD2; CDR3nt: TGTGCTAGCAGCCCCTCTCGGGGGGACCCGTACGAGCAGTACTTC; CDR3aa: CASSPSRGDPYEQYF
abundance: once; v_gene: TRBV20-1; j_gene: TRBJ2-5; d_gene: TRBD2; CDR3nt: TGCAGTGCATCGCCTCTAGCGGGTCGGGAGACCCAGTACTTC; CDR3aa: CSASPLAGRETQYF
abundance: -; v_gene: TRBV7-9; j_gene: TRBJ2-7; d_gene: -; CDR3nt: TGTGCCAGCAGCTCCTCCAGGTGGGGGGGCGATAACTACGAGCAGTACTTC; CDR3aa: CASSSSRWGGDNYEQYF
abundance: -; v_gene: TRBV15; j_gene: TRBJ2-6; d_gene: -; CDR3nt: TGTGCCACCCAGTTCTCTGGGGCCAACGTCCTGACTTTC; CDR3aa: CATQFSGANVLTF
abundance: -; v_gene: TRBV5-6; j_gene: TRBJ2-1; d_gene: TRBD1; CDR3nt: TGTGCCAGCAGCTCTCCTATGACAGGGGTGGACAATGAGCAGTTCTTC; CDR3aa: CASSSPMTGVDNEQFF
abundance: -; v_gene: TRBV6-2/TRBV6-3; j_gene: TRBJ2-3; d_gene: TRBD2; CDR3nt: TGTGCCAGCAGTTATACTAGCGGTGGTCTTGTGAATACGCAGTATTTT; CDR3aa: CASSYTSGGLVNTQYF
abundance: once; v_gene: TRBV25-1; j_gene: TRBJ2-7; d_gene: -; CDR3nt: TGTGCCAGCAGGTCAGGCGAGCAGTACTTC; CDR3aa: CASRSGEQYF
abundance: -; v_gene: TRBV3-1; j_gene: TRBJ2-2; d_gene: -; CDR3nt: TGTGCCAGCAGCCAAGAGGACTCAAGGACCGGGGAGCTGTTTTTT; CDR3aa: CASSQEDSRTGELFF
abundance: -; v_gene: TRBV6-5; j_gene: TRBJ2-7; d_gene: -; CDR3nt: TGTGCCAGCAGTTATCACGTGGCAGGGGGGGCCTACGAGCAGTACTTC; CDR3aa: CASSYHVAGGAYEQYF
abundance: -; v_gene: TRBV9; j_gene: TRBJ1-5; d_gene: -; CDR3nt: TGTGCCAGCAGCGTAGCGGATAGCAATCAGCCCCAGCATTTT; CDR3aa: CASSVADSNQPQHF
abundance: -; v_gene: TRBV18; j_gene: TRBJ2-7; d_gene: -; CDR3nt: TGTGCCAGCTCACCGCAGTCGCAGGGGGGCTACGAGCAGTACTTC; CDR3aa: CASSPQSQGGYEQYF
abundance: few; v_gene: TRBV6-1; j_gene: TRBJ2-3; d_gene: -; CDR3nt: TGTGCCTGGGTGGTAGGGGCCCACACAGATACGCAGTATTTT; CDR3aa: CAWVVGAHTDTQYF
abundance: once; v_gene: TRBV29-1; j_gene: TRBJ1-1; d_gene: -; CDR3nt: TGCAGCGCCGGGGAGGCTGAAGCTTTCTTT; CDR3aa: CSAGEAEAFF
abundance: -; v_gene: TRBV27; j_gene: TRBJ2-7; d_gene: -; CDR3nt: TGTGCCAGCAGAACCCGGGCCCTTGACGAGCAGTACTTC; CDR3aa: CASRTRALDEQYF
abundance: -; v_gene: TRBV20-1; j_gene: TRBJ2-7; d_gene: TRBD1; CDR3nt: TGCAGTGCTAGGGGAGGGGGACAGGGTCTAAACGAGCAGTACTTC; CDR3aa: CSARGGGQGLNEQYF
abundance: -; v_gene: TRBV30; j_gene: TRBJ1-5; d_gene: TRBD1; CDR3nt: TGTGCCTGGAGTGTACGGGACAGGAGAAATCAGCCCCAGCATTTT; CDR3aa: CAWSVRDRRNQPQHF
abundance: once; v_gene: TRBV6-2/TRBV6-3; j_gene: TRBJ1-2; d_gene: TRBD1; CDR3nt: TGTGCCAGCAGTTTCAACCGGGACAGGGGAATCGCTAACTATGGCTACACCTTC; CDR3aa: CASSFNRDRGIANYGYTF
abundance: -; v_gene: TRBV20-1; j_gene: TRBJ1-2; d_gene: -; CDR3nt: TGCAGTGCTAGAGCGGGCATGGCGGGAGGCTACACCTTC; CDR3aa: CSARAGMAGGYTF
abundance: -; v_gene: TRBV4-3; j_gene: TRBJ1-1; d_gene: -; CDR3nt: TGCGCCAGCAGCCAAGGGGGGGGAGGTGAAGCTTTCTTT; CDR3aa: CASSQGGGGEAFF
abundance: once; v_gene: TRBV29-1; j_gene: TRBJ2-7; d_gene: -; CDR3nt: TGCAGCGTTGGCGGGCAGGGGTCCTACGAGCAGTACTTC; CDR3aa: CSVGGQGSYEQYF
abundance: -; v_gene: TRBV12-3/TRBV12-4; j_gene: TRBJ2-7; d_gene: -; CDR3nt: TGTGCCAGCTCCCTAGGGACCAGCTCCTACGAGCAGTACTTC; CDR3aa: CASSLGTSSYEQYF
abundance: -; v_gene: TRBV2; j_gene: TRBJ2-1; d_gene: -; CDR3nt: TGTGCCAGCCGCGGACAGTCCCTGAACAATGAGCAGTTCTTC; CDR3aa: CASRGQSLNNEQFF
abundance: few; v_gene: TRBV18; j_gene: TRBJ1-1; d_gene: -; CDR3nt: TGTGCCAGCTCACCCCTCCCCGAAGCTTTCTTT; CDR3aa: CASSPLPEAFF
abundance: -; v_gene: TRBV4-1; j_gene: TRBJ1-4; d_gene: -; CDR3nt: TGCGCCAGCAGCCAGGAGTCGGGGACCCGTCATGAAAAACTGTTTTTT; CDR3aa: CASSQESGTRHEKLFF
abundance: -; v_gene: TRBV4-3; j_gene: TRBJ2-1; d_gene: TRBD1; CDR3nt: TGCGCCAGCAGCCAAAGACAGGGTTTCGGCAATGAGCAGTTCTTC; CDR3aa: CASSQRQGFGNEQFF
abundance: -; v_gene: TRBV20-1; j_gene: TRBJ2-7; d_gene: TRBD1; CDR3nt: TGCAGTGCTAGAAAACAGGGGGCCTACGAGCAGTACTTC; CDR3aa: CSARKQGAYEQYF
abundance: -; v_gene: TRBV7-2; j_gene: TRBJ1-1; d_gene: TRBD1; CDR3nt: TGTGCCAGCAGCCAAAACGACAGGGATGAAGCTTTCTTT; CDR3aa: CASSQNDRDEAFF
abundance: -; v_gene: TRBV6-5; j_gene: TRBJ2-7; d_gene: -; CDR3nt: TGTGCCAGCAGACTTGGGGGACCCCCGGGTCAACAGTACTTC; CDR3aa: CASRLGGPPGQQYF